This passage covers 16 T cell receptor beta chains from one sample sequenced in a study of blood T cell repertoires in COVID-19. The method was immunoSEQ multiplex PCR; TCRdb's version includes in-frame clones alone and lacks a portion of them. The data show around 290,000 clones, with more than 75% seen just once and over 2% held by the top ten. Sequencing used PBMCs or T cells enriched from blood (not recorded which). The receptors were gathered from a woman in her fifties or sixties in a cohort exposed to, infected with or recovered from COVID-19 (not recorded which).

The genes are TRBV5-1 and TRBJ2-1; no clear D. Germline values: CDR1 SGHRS, CDR2 YFSETQ. The ends were cut back, 0 bases at V and 5 bases at J, with 21 bases in the middle. This CDR3 comprises 18 residues. The CDR3 coding sequence is TGCGCCAGCAGCTTGGTGGAGTTGGTAATCGGAGCCCACAATGAGCAGTTCTTC. Translated: CASSLVELVIGAHNEQFF.

V gene TRBV5-1 combines with J gene TRBJ2-1; D possibly corresponds to TRBD2 (6 bases). This CDR3 region has 17 residues. The V gene lost 0 bases and the J gene lost 1 base, with 14 bases spanning the gap. Germline CDR1 is SGHRS and CDR2 is YFSETQ. CDR3 DNA: TGCGCCAGCAGCTTGGGGGGAGGCCTCCCTTCCTACAATGAGCAGTTCTTC. Residues: CASSLGGGLPSYNEQFF.

The gene calls are TRBV5-1 and TRBJ1-5; tentative D call: TRBD1 (5 bases). CDR3 length: 15 amino acids. The V and J ends lost 1 base and 1 base respectively, with 9 bases between them. Germline CDR1 is SGHRS and CDR2 is YFSETQ. The CDR3 protein is CASSLLGQSNQPQHF. The CDR3 coding sequence is TGCGCCAGCAGCTTGCTGGGGCAGAGCAATCAGCCCCAGCATTTT.

V gene TRBV28 combines with J gene TRBJ2-1, with TRBD1 identical over 9 bases. The CDR3 sequence is 15 residues long. The germline gives CDR1 MDHEN, CDR2 SYDVKM. V gave up 1 base and J gave up 4 bases; unmatched junction bases: 2. CDR3 DNA: TGTGCCAGCAGTTTATATGGACAGGGGTACAATGAGCAGTTCTTC. Protein sequence: CASSLYGQGYNEQFF.

The V call is TRBV5-4, the J call TRBJ2-7; 8 bases are shared with TRBD1. Trimming at V came to 2 bases and at J to 2 bases, leaving 3 bases not matched to a gene. CDR3 size: 14 residues. Germline V gene lookup returns CDR1 SGHNT and CDR2 YYREEE (reference sequence). The CDR3 sequence: CASSFQGAAYEQYF. CDR3 nucleotide sequence: TGTGCCAGCAGCTTTCAGGGGGCAGCCTACGAGCAGTACTTC.

There are a few counts of this clone. This chain joins TRBV9 and TRBJ2-5; 8 bases line up with TRBD1. V lost 2 bases to trimming and J lost 3 bases; unmatched junction nucleotides: 0. The germline gives CDR1 SGDLS, CDR2 YYNGEE. This CDR3 contains 13 residues. The CDR3 is CASSVTGEETQYF. CDR3 coding DNA: TGTGCCAGCAGCGTGACAGGGGAAGAGACCCAGTACTTC. Together with reference TRBV9 and TRBJ2-5, the CDR3 gives the full variable domain: DSGVTQTPKHLITATGQRVTLRCSPRSGDLSVYWYQQSLDQGLQFLIQYYNGEERAKGNILERFSAQQFPDLHSELNLSSLELGDSALYFCASSVTGEETQYFGPGTRLLVL.

The chain carries TRBV28 and TRBJ2-7, with D possibly being TRBD1 (6 bases). CDR1 is MDHEN, CDR2 SYDVKM, per germline. Trimming stripped 6 bases from V and 2 bases from J, with 20 bases between. This CDR3 is built from 16 residues. CDR3 bases: TGTGCCAGCAGCCCGCACAGGGTTACATCTGCCTACGAGCAGTACTTC. This sequence encodes CASSPHRVTSAYEQYF.

This clone appeared once. The chain uses TRBV6-4 and TRBJ2-3, with TRBD2 matching over 9 bases. This CDR3 has 15 residues. The germline V gene has CDR1 MRHNA and CDR2 SNTAGT. V lost 5 bases to trimming and J lost 4 bases; unmatched junction nucleotides: 7. The CDR3 here is CASSPNSGSPDTQYF. The CDR3 nucleotides read TGTGCCAGCAGTCCCAATAGCGGGAGCCCAGATACGCAGTATTTT.

This chain joins TRBV11-2 and TRBJ1-6; 7 nucleotides agree with TRBD1. The CDR3 spans 17 residues. Germline values: CDR1 SGHAT, CDR2 FQNNGV. The J segment lost 6 bases and the V segment lost 5 bases, leaving 13 bases of the junction unmatched. The CDR3 protein is CASSPQSRQGGNSPLHF. DNA for the CDR3: TGTGCCAGCAGCCCTCAATCTCGACAGGGCGGTAATTCACCCCTCCACTTT.

This clone was seen just once. The J gene is TRBJ1-1, the V gene TRBV6-5; 7 nucleotides agree with TRBD1. Germline assignment: CDR1 MNHEY and CDR2 SVGAGI. The junction had 3 bases not matched to a gene; V was cut back by 2 bases and J by 3 bases. CDR3 length: 14 amino acids. CDR3 residues: CASSYNRGDTEAFF. Written as DNA, the CDR3 is TGTGCCAGCAGTTACAACAGGGGAGACACTGAAGCTTTCTTT.

The chain recombines TRBV27 with TRBJ2-6; D is undetermined. The germline gives CDR1 MNHEY, CDR2 SMNVEV (reference sequence). V dropped 2 bases and J dropped 0 bases, with 5 bases sitting between them. The CDR3 has 15 residues. The CDR3 DNA follows: TGTGCCAGCAGTTTACTCAGCTCTGGGGCCAACGTCCTGACTTTC. This translates into CASSLLSSGANVLTF.

This chain connects TRBV27 to TRBJ1-5; 8 bases line up with TRBD1. The CDR3 extends over 15 amino acids. The V segment lost 2 bases and the J segment 5 bases; nucleotides outside the gene matches: 5. Germline lookup yields CDR1 MNHEY and CDR2 SMNVEV (reference sequence). The chain's CDR3 is CASSLTGQAYQPQHF. DNA for the CDR3: TGTGCCAGCAGTTTAACGGGACAGGCCTATCAGCCCCAGCATTTT.

The chain is built from TRBV11-2 and TRBJ1-6; D is perhaps TRBD1 (5 bases). CDR3 length: 16 residues. Trimming took off 2 bases at V and 4 bases at J, with 12 bases between the two ends. Germline CDR1 SGHAT, CDR2 FQNNGV. CDR3 nucleotides: TGTGCCAGCAGCTTACATGGGGGGGGATATAATTCACCCCTCCACTTT. This codes for CASSLHGGGYNSPLHF. The variable domain in full, completed from reference TRBV11-2 and TRBJ1-6, reads EAGVAQSPRYKIIEKRQSVAFWCNPISGHATLYWYQQILGQGPKLLIQFQNNGVVDDSQLPKDRFSAERLKGVDSTLKIQPAKLEDSAVYLCASSLHGGGYNSPLHFGNGTRLTVT.

The V and J genes are TRBV29-1 and TRBJ1-2, with 7 positions matching TRBD1. The CDR3 loop spans 15 amino acids. The J segment lost 1 base and the V segment lost 4 bases, leaving 9 bases of the junction unmatched. Germline assignment: CDR1 SQVTM and CDR2 ANQGSEA. CDR3 nucleotide sequence: TGCAGCGTTGGCCAGGGGGGAGTAGGTAACTATGGCTACACCTTC. Its protein product is CSVGQGGVGNYGYTF.

CDR3 in DNA: TGTGCCAGCAGTCAGGGGCGTTATAATTCACCCCTCCACTTT. Protein: CASSQGRYNSPLHF. The gene calls are TRBV27 and TRBJ1-6; possibly TRBD1 for D (6 bases). The germline V gene encodes CDR1 MNHEY and CDR2 SMNVEV (reference sequence). This CDR3 spans 14 amino acids. Deletions cut 5 bases from V and 4 bases from J, with 9 bases between.

The genes are TRBV7-2 and TRBJ2-6; 8 positions agree with TRBD1. Germline-derived CDR1 and CDR2 are SGHTA and FQGNSA. The V segment lost 5 bases and the J segment 0 bases; nucleotides outside the gene matches: 9. This CDR3 spans 18 amino acids. The chain's CDR3 is CASSARTGQGSGANVLTF. In nucleotides, the CDR3 is TGTGCCAGCAGCGCCCGGACAGGGCAAGGCTCTGGGGCCAACGTCCTGACTTTC.